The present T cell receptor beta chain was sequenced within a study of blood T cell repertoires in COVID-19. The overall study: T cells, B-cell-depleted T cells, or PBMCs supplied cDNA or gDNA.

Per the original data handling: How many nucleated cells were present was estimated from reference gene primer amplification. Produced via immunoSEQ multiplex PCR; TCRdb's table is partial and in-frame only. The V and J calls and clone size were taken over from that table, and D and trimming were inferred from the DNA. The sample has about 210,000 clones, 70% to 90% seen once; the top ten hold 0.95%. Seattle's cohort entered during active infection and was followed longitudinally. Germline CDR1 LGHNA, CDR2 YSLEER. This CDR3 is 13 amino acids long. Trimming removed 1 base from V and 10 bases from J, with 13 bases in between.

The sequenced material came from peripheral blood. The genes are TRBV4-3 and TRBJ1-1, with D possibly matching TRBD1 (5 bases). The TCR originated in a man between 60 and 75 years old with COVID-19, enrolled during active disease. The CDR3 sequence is CASSQVTASGAFF. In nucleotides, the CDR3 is TGCGCCAGCAGCCAAGTGACAGCTTCGGGAGCTTTCTTT.